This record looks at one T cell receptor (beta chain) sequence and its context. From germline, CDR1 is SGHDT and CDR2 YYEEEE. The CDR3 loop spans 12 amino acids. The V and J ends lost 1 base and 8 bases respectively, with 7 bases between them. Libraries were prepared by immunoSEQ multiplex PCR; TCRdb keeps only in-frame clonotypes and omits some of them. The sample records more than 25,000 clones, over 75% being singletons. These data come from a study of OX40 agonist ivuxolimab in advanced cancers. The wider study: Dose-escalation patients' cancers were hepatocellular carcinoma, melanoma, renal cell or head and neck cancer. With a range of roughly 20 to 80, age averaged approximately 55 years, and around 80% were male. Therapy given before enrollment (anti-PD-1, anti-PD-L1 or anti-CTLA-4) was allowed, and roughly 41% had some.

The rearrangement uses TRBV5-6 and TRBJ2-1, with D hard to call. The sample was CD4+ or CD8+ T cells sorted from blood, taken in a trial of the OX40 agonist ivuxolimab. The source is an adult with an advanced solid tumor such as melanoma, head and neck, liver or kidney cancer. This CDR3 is CASSLSVYEQFF. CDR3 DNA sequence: TGTGCCAGCAGCTTGAGTGTATATGAGCAGTTCTTC. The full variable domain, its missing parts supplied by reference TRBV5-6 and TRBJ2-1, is DAGVTQSPTHLIKTRGQQVTLRCSPKSGHDTVSWYQQALGQGPQFIFQYYEEEERQRGNFPDRFSGHQFPNYSSELNVNALLLGDSALYLCASSLSVYEQFFGPGTRLTVL.